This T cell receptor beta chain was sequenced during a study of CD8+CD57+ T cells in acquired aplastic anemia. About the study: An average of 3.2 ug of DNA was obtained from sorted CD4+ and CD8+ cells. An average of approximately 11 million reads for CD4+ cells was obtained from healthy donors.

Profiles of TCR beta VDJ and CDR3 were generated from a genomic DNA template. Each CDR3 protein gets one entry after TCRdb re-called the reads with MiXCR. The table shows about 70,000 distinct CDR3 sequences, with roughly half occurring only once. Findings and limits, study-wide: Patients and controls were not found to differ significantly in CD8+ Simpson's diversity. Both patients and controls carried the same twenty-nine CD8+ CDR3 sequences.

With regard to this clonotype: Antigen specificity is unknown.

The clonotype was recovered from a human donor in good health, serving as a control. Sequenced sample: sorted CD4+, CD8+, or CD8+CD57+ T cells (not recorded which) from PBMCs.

This CDR3 reads CSDFTGYGYTF. CDR3 DNA: TGCAGCGACTTTACAGGCTATGGCTACACCTTC. This sequence joins TRBV29-1 and TRBJ1-2; possibly TRBD1 for D (5 bases). V lost 7 bases and J lost 4, with 10 bases in between. The CDR3 totals 11 residues. Per germline, CDR1 SQVTM and CDR2 ANQGSEA.